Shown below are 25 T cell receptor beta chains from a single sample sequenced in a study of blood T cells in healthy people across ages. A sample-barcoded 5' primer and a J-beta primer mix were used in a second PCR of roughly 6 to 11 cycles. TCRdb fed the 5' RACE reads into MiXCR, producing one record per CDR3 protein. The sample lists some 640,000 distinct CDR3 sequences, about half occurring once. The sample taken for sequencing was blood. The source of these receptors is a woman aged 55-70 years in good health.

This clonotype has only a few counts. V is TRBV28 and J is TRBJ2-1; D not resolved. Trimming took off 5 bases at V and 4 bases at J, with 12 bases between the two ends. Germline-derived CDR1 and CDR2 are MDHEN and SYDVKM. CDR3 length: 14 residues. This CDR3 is CASSPRPPYNEQFF. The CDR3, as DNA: TGTGCCAGCAGTCCCCGTCCGCCTTACAATGAGCAGTTCTTC.

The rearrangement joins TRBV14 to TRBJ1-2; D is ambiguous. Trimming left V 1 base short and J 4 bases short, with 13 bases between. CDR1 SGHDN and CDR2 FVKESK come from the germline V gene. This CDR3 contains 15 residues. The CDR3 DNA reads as TGTGCCAGCAGCCAAGTTGGTTCCCCATCCTATGGCTACACCTTC. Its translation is CASSQVGSPSYGYTF.

The CDR3 is CASSQDSFGELFF. For the CDR3, the DNA is TGTGCCAGCAGCCAAGATAGTTTCGGGGAGCTGTTTTTT. V gene TRBV4-2 combines with J gene TRBJ2-2; D not certain. The CDR3 contains 13 residues. Germline V gives CDR1 LGHNA, CDR2 YNFKEQ. V was cut by 0 bases and J by 7 bases, with 6 bases left in between.

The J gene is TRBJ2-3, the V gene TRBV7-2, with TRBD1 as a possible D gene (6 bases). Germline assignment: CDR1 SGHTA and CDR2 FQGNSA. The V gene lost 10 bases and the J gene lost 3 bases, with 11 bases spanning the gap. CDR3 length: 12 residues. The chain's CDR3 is CATGTTTDTQYF. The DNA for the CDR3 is TGTGCCACAGGGACAACTACAGATACGCAGTATTTT.

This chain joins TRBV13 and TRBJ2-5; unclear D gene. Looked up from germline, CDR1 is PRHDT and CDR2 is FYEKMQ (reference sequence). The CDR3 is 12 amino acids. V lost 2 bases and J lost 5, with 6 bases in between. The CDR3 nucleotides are TGTGCCAGCAGCTTACCCCGGGAGACCCAGTACTTC. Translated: CASSLPRETQYF.

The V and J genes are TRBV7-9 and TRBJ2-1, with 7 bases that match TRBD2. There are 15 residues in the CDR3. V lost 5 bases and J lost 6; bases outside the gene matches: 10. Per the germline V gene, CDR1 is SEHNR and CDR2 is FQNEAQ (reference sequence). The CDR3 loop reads CASSGSAGLLNEQFF. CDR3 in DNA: TGTGCCAGCAGCGGAAGTGCGGGACTACTCAATGAGCAGTTCTTC.

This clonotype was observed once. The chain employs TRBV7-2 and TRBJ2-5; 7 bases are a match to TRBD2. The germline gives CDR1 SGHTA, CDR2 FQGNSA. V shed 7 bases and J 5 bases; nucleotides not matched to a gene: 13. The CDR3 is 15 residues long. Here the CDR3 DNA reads TGTGCCAGCAACGCACGCGCGGGAGATTGGGAGACCCAGTACTTC. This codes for CASNARAGDWETQYF.

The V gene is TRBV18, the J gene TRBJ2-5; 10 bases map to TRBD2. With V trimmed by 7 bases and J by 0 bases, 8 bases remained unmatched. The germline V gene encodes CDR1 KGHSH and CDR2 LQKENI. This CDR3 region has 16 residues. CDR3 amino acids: CASYLGLAGDQETQYF. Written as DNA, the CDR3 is TGTGCCAGCTACCTGGGTCTAGCGGGAGACCAAGAGACCCAGTACTTC.

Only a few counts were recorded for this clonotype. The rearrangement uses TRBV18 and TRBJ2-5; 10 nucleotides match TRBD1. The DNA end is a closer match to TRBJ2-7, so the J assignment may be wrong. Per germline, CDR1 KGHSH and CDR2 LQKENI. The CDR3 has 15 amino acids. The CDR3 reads CASSPGDRGVFEQYF. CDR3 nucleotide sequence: TGTGCCAGCTCACCCGGGGACAGGGGCGTTTTCGAGCAGTACTTC.

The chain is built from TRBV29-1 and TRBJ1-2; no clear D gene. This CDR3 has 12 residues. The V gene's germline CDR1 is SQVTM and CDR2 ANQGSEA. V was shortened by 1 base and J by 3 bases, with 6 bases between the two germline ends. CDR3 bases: TGCAGCGTTGAAGGCTCGGACTATGGCTACACCTTC. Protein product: CSVEGSDYGYTF.

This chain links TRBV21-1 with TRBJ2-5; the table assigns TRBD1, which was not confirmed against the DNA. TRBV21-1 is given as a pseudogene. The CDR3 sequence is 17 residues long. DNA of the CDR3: TGTGCCAGCAGCAGTGTTACGGCCAGGGGGGAACACAATGAGCAGTACTTC. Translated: CASSSVTARGEHNEQYF.

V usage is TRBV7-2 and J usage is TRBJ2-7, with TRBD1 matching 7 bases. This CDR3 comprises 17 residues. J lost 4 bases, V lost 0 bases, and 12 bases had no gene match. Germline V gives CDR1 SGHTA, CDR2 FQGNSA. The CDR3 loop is CASSLAGGGSGLYEQYF. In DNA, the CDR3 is TGTGCCAGCAGCTTAGCAGGGGGCGGGTCCGGGCTTTACGAGCAGTACTTC.

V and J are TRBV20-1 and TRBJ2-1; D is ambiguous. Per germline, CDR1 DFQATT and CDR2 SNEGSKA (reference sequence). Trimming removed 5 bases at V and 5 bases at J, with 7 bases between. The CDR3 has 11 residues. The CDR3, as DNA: TGCAGTGCTGAGGCCAACAATGAGCAGTTCTTC. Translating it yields CSAEANNEQFF.

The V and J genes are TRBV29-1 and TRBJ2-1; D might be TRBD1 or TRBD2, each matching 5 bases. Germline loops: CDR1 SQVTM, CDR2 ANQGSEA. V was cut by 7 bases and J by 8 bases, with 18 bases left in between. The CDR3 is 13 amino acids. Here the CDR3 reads CSAEGPLSHEQFF. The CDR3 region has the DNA TGCAGCGCTGAGGGGCCCCTCAGTCATGAGCAGTTCTTC.

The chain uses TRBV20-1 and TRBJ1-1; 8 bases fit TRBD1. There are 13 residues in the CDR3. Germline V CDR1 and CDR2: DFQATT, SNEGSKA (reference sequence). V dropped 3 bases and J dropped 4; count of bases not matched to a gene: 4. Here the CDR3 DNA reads TGCAGTGCTAGGGACAGGGTGAGCACTGAAGCTTTCTTT. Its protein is CSARDRVSTEAFF.

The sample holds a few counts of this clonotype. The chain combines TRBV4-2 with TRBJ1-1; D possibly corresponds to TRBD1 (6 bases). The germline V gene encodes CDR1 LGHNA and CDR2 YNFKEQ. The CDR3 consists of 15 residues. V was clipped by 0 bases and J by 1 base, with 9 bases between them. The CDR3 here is CASSQEKGQNTEAFF. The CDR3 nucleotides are TGTGCCAGCAGCCAAGAAAAGGGACAGAACACTGAAGCTTTCTTT.

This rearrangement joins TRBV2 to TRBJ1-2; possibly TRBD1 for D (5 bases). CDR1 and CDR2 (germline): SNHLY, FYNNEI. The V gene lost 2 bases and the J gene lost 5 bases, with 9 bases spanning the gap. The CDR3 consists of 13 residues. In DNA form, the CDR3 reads TGTGCCAGCAGTGAACCAGGGTGGTATGGCTACACCTTC. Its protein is CASSEPGWYGYTF.

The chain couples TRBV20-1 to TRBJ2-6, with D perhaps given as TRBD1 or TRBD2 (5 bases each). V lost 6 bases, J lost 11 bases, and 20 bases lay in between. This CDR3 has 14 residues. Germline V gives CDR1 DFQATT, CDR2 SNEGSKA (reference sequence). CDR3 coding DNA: TGCAGTGCCCTGGGACCGTCTGGCGCCGACGTCCTGACTTTC. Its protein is CSALGPSGADVLTF.

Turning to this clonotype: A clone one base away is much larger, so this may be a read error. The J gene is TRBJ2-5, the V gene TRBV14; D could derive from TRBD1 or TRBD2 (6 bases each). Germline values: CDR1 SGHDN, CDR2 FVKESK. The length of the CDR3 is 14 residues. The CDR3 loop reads CAGRGTGSTGEQYF. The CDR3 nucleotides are TGTGCCGGCAGGGGTACAGGGTCAACGGGGGAGCAGTACTTC.

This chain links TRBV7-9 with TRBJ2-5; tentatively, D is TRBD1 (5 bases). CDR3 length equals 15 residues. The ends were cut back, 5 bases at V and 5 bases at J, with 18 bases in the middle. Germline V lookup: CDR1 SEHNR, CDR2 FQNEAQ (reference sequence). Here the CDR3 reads CASSPGAAQVETQYF. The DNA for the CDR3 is TGTGCCAGCAGCCCCGGCGCGGCACAGGTGGAGACCCAGTACTTC.

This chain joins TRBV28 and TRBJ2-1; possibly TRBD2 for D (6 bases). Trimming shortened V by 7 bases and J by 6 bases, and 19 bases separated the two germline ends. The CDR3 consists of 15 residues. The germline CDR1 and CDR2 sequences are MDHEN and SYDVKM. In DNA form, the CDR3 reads TGTGCCAGCATCGCAACCGGGAGATCGGGCAATGAGCAGTTCTTC. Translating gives CASIATGRSGNEQFF.

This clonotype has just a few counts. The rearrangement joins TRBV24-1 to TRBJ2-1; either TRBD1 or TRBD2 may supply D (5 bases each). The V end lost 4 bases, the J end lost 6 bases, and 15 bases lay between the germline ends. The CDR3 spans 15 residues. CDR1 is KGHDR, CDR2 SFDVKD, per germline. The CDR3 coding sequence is TGTGCCACCAGTGACCCTGGGACGGCCGGCAATGAGCAGTTCTTC. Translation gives CATSDPGTAGNEQFF.

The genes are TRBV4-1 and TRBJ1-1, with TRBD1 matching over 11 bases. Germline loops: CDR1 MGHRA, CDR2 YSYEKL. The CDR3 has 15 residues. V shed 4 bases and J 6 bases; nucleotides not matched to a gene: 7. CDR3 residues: CASSLRTGGESEAFF. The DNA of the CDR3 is TGCGCCAGCAGCCTTCGGACAGGGGGCGAGTCTGAAGCTTTCTTT.

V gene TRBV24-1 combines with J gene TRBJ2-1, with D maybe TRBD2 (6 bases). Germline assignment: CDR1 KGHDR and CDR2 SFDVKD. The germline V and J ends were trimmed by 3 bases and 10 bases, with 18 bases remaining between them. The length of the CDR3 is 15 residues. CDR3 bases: TGTGCCACCAGTGATCCCCTCGGGCTAGCGTTGGAGCAGTTCTTC. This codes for CATSDPLGLALEQFF.

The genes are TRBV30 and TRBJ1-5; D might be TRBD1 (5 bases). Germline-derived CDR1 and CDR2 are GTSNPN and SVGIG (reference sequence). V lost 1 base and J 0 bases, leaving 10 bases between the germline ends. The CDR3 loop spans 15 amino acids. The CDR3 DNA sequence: TGTGCCTGGAGTGGGGACTCATATAGCAATCAGCCCCAGCATTTT. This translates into CAWSGDSYSNQPQHF.